The next 19 T cell receptor beta chains were all read from a single sample in a study of regulatory T cells in long-lasting Graves disease. Documented time point: newly diagnosed GD, antithyroid drugs for less than 3 months. PBMCs were the source of the RNA used for TCR sequencing. Assembly of TCR beta libraries relied on iRepertoire HTBI primers together with Arm-PCR of CDR3 regions. TCRdb passed the multiplex PCR reads through MiXCR, listing each CDR3 protein once. The sample has fewer than 650,000 distinct CDR3 sequences, approximately 15% seen once. This same sample was also taken into another study, of T cells in Graves' hyperthyroidism and ophthalmopathy.

The sequencing here drew on peripheral blood mononuclear cells (PBMCs), taken at new diagnosis, from a patient treated with antithyroid drugs. These receptors came from a woman under 40 with Graves disease.

This clonotype was seen at least ten times. The chain has TRBV2 and TRBJ2-7; D is possibly TRBD1 (6 bases). The V gene lost 6 bases and the J gene lost 4 bases, with 19 bases spanning the gap. Germline CDR1 is SNHLY and CDR2 is FYNNEI. This CDR3 contains 15 residues. CDR3 nucleotide sequence: TGTGCCAGCAGACAGGGAATCTTCGGCCGGTACGAGCAGTACTTC. Translating gives CASRQGIFGRYEQYF.

The chain combines TRBV27 with TRBJ2-1; D uncertain. The CDR3 length is 15 residues. CDR1 MNHEY and CDR2 SMNVEV come from the germline V gene (reference sequence). V was cut by 7 bases and J by 6 bases, with 19 bases left in between. CDR3 sequence: CASTSGGSGRNEQFF. The CDR3 DNA reads TGTGCCAGCACCTCTGGCGGTTCTGGCCGCAATGAGCAGTTCTTC.

The chain recombines TRBV12-3 or TRBV12-4 with TRBJ2-7; tentative D call: TRBD1 (5 bases). The CDR3 totals 14 residues. The V end lost 3 bases, the J end lost 3 bases, and 12 bases lay between the germline ends. CDR3 residues: CASSFGAENYEQYF. The CDR3 DNA reads TGTGCCAGCAGTTTTGGGGCCGAAAACTACGAGCAGTACTTC.

V and J are TRBV30 and TRBJ1-3; D not certain. Looked up from germline, CDR1 is GTSNPN and CDR2 is SVGIG (reference sequence). V dropped 4 bases and J dropped 0 bases, with 16 bases sitting between them. CDR3 length: 16 amino acids. The CDR3 DNA reads TGTGCCTGGACCAATAGGCCCGTTTCCTCTGGAAACACCATATATTTT. It codes for CAWTNRPVSSGNTIYF.

This clonotype was seen at least ten times. The rearrangement links TRBV18 to TRBJ2-1; D might be TRBD2 (6 bases). Trimming shortened V by 8 bases and J by 6 bases, and 14 bases separated the two germline ends. The CDR3 consists of 13 residues. Germline V gene sequence: CDR1 KGHSH, CDR2 LQKENI. The CDR3 sequence is CASSQGSGNEQFF. CDR3 nucleotides: TGTGCCAGCAGCCAAGGTAGCGGCAATGAGCAGTTCTTC.

V is TRBV20-1 and J is TRBJ2-3; D call uncertain. Trimming cost V 5 bases and J 0 bases, with 15 bases left between them. The CDR3 totals 15 residues. Germline CDR1 and CDR2: DFQATT and SNEGSKA (reference sequence). Here the CDR3 reads CSAHPGGASTDTQYF. The CDR3 region has the DNA TGCAGTGCTCACCCTGGTGGTGCTAGCACAGATACGCAGTATTTT.

This chain joins TRBV18 and TRBJ2-3, with D unclear. Trimming removed 3 bases at V and 2 bases at J, with 18 bases between. The CDR3 loop spans 17 amino acids. Germline V gives CDR1 KGHSH, CDR2 LQKENI. The CDR3 loop reads CASSPPKVVLFTDTQYF. The CDR3 DNA is TGTGCCAGCTCACCCCCTAAGGTCGTCCTTTTCACAGATACGCAGTATTTT. Using reference TRBV18 and TRBJ2-3 for the parts outside the CDR3, the full variable domain is NAGVMQNPRHLVRRRGQEARLRCSPMKGHSHVYWYRQLPEEGLKFMVYLQKENIIDESGMPKERFSAEFPKEGPSILRIQQVVRGDSAAYFCASSPPKVVLFTDTQYFGPGTRLTVL.

This clonotype has just a few counts. This could be a read error, since a much larger clone is one nucleotide away. The chain is built from TRBV28 and TRBJ2-1; 13 positions match TRBD2. Germline V gene data show CDR1 as MDHEN and CDR2 as SYDVKM. The CDR3 runs to 15 residues. J gave up 6 bases and V 10 bases, and 9 bases lay outside the gene matches. CDR3 sequence (DNA): TGTGCCACCCTCCCCGGGACTAGCGGGGTCAATGAGCAGTTCTTC. Residues: CATLPGTSGVNEQFF.

The genes are TRBV6-2 or TRBV6-3 and TRBJ1-2, with D unclear. CDR1 and CDR2 from the germline V gene are MNHEY and SVGEGT. V gave up 2 bases and J gave up 0 bases, with 10 bases separating them. The CDR3 consists of 15 residues. CDR3 bases: TGTGCCAGCAGTTACACAACTATAGCTAACTATGGCTACACCTTC. Protein product: CASSYTTIANYGYTF.

This clonotype was picked up many times. The genes are TRBV10-3 and TRBJ2-1; 9 bases agree with TRBD1. The J segment lost 6 bases and the V segment lost 0 bases, leaving 6 bases of the junction unmatched. Per germline, CDR1 ENHRY and CDR2 SYGVKD. This CDR3 contains 16 residues. CDR3 loop: CAISESAGQGINEQFF. The CDR3 DNA is TGTGCCATCAGTGAGTCGGCAGGACAGGGGATCAATGAGCAGTTCTTC.

This clonotype was detected many times. V gene TRBV28 combines with J gene TRBJ2-1; TRBD1 aligns across 7 bases. Germline V lookup: CDR1 MDHEN, CDR2 SYDVKM. The CDR3 has 14 amino acids. Losses at the gene ends were 4 bases for V and 4 bases for J; bases not matched to a gene: 4. The CDR3 loop is CASSYRGRYNEQFF. CDR3 nucleotide sequence: TGTGCCAGCAGTTACAGGGGAAGATACAATGAGCAGTTCTTC. Complete variable domain (other parts from reference TRBV28 and TRBJ2-1): DVKVTQSSRYLVKRTGEKVFLECVQDMDHENMFWYRQDPGLGLRLIYFSYDVKMKEKGDIPEGYSVSREKKERFSLILESASTNQTSMYLCASSYRGRYNEQFFGPGTRLTVL.

This clonotype was found many times. This rearrangement joins TRBV5-1 to TRBJ1-2; TRBD1 matches 8 bases. Unmatched junction bases numbered 8, after V lost 3 bases and J lost 4 bases. The germline V gene has CDR1 SGHRS and CDR2 YFSETQ. The CDR3 totals 15 residues. The CDR3 coding sequence is TGCGCCAGCAGCTCGTCCAGGGGGCCCAGCTATGGCTACACCTTC. It is translated as CASSSSRGPSYGYTF.

This clonotype has a handful of counts. V is TRBV18 and J is TRBJ2-7; no reliable D call. The CDR3 length is 14 residues. In germline, CDR1 is KGHSH, CDR2 LQKENI. V was pared by 3 bases and J by 4 bases, with 13 bases between. CDR3 sequence reads: CASSPYMEPYEQYF. CDR3 nucleotides: TGTGCCAGCTCACCTTACATGGAGCCGTACGAGCAGTACTTC.

This clonotype was seen ten or more times. The chain is built from TRBV28 and TRBJ2-2; D gene ambiguous. Trimming removed 8 bases at V and 13 bases at J, with 14 bases between. CDR1 is MDHEN and CDR2 is SYDVKM in the germline V gene. The length of the CDR3 is 11 residues. CDR3 region: CASSGSWGLFF. As DNA, the CDR3 is TGTGCCAGCTCCGGGTCGTGGGGGCTGTTTTTT.

This clonotype came up many times. This chain links TRBV12-3 or TRBV12-4 with TRBJ2-1, with 7 bases lining up with TRBD2. CDR3 length equals 17 residues. With V trimmed by 6 bases and J by 4 bases, 15 bases remained unmatched. The CDR3 bases are TGTGCCAGCAGCCGGCGTACTAGCGCAACTCTATACAATGAGCAGTTCTTC. Protein sequence: CASSRRTSATLYNEQFF.

This clonotype was detected many times. This chain joins TRBV2 and TRBJ1-6; tentative D call: TRBD1 (5 bases). The V gene's germline CDR1 is SNHLY and CDR2 FYNNEI. CDR3 size: 15 residues. The V end was cut by 7 bases, the J end by 8 bases, with 18 bases between. In DNA, the CDR3 is TGTGCCAGCATGCGCAGGGCCGGCCGGGATTCACCCCTCCACTTT. Residues: CASMRRAGRDSPLHF.

This clonotype was counted ten times or more. The J gene is TRBJ2-3, the V gene TRBV20-1; TRBD2 matches at 11 bases. The trim removed 8 bases at V and 3 bases at J, leaving 4 bases unmatched. The CDR3 is 13 amino acids. The V gene's germline CDR1 is DFQATT and CDR2 SNEGSKA (reference sequence). The CDR3 reads CSPGTSGTDTQYF. CDR3 bases: TGCAGTCCCGGGACTAGCGGAACAGATACGCAGTATTTT.

The rearrangement joins TRBV6-5 to TRBJ1-1, with D possibly being TRBD1 (5 bases). Trimming took off 3 bases at V and 1 base at J, with 12 bases between the two ends. Germline V lookup: CDR1 MNHEY, CDR2 SVGAGI. CDR3 length equals 15 residues. Here the CDR3 DNA reads TGTGCCAGCAGTTATTCGGCAGGGCGGAACACTGAAGCTTTCTTT. As protein: CASSYSAGRNTEAFF.

This clonotype was recorded many times. This sequence joins TRBV18 and TRBJ2-7; D gene unclear. The CDR3 spans 12 residues. The germline CDR1 and CDR2 sequences are KGHSH and LQKENI. Between the trimmed V and J ends, which lost 3 bases and 7 bases, there was a span of 10 bases. CDR3 sequence: CASSPVGEEQYF. The CDR3 bases are TGTGCCAGCTCACCGGTGGGTGAAGAGCAGTACTTC.